This TCR beta chain was identified during a study of blood T cells in healthy people across ages. This clonotype appeared a few times. What it recognizes is unknown. Broader study findings: In these data, TCR beta diversity tracked strongly with naive T cell percentage.

Through a sample-barcoded 5' primer and a J-beta primer mix, a second PCR was run for roughly 7 to 12 cycles. Carrying 12 random nucleotides, a template-switch adaptor labeled each individual cDNA molecule. Each CDR3 protein gets one entry after TCRdb re-called the 5' RACE reads with MiXCR. Counted here are about 1 million distinct CDR3 sequences, under 55% occurring once; the ten biggest clones make up about 20%. This CDR3 has 15 residues. V was clipped by 4 bases and J by 7 bases; unmatched bases: 12. Germline V lookup: CDR1 LGHNA, CDR2 YNFKEQ. The receptor was isolated from a woman aged 55-75 years in good health. The specimen was blood. The chain combines TRBV4-2 with TRBJ1-2; 7 nucleotides line up with TRBD1. CDR3 DNA sequence: TGTGCCAGCAGCCCCCACAGGGGTGAGTTGAGTGGCTACACCTTC. Residues: CASSPHRGELSGYTF.